This T cell receptor (beta chain) appears in the sequencing data of a study of T cells after yellow fever vaccination (dated by TCRdb to the late 2010s). Regarding the study in general: Libraries from fractions with low cell numbers were prepared with the SMART-Seq v4 Ultra Low Input RNA kit. Two healthy male donors, one aged 18 to 30 and one aged 30 to 40 years, were included in the cohort. Bulk TCR alpha and beta repertoires were sequenced longitudinally to track T-cell clones before and after primary and booster YFV17D yellow fever vaccination. Blood was drawn at multiple timepoints before and after primary and secondary immunization, with bulk PBMC replicates and cell subsets isolated. What the work shows at the level of the full study, not this receptor alone: Computational filtering was needed because FACS-sorted repertoires could contain abundant contaminating clonotypes from the bulk population. Compared with the primary T-cell response, the secondary T-cell response was faster but weaker, reaching its peak on day 5 rather than on day 15. A small share of clonotypes was detected in both CD4 and CD8 compartments, with the overlap likely arising from convergent recombination. Because only a couple of donors were included in the study, the extent to which the findings can be generalized is limited. After the booster, most of the clones that had expanded following primary vaccination were detected again (96% of CD4 and around nine tenths of CD8), which suggests that memory was broadly maintained.

The sample's treatment or condition label is to be understood as: live attenuated yellow fever vaccine strain. At every blood-draw timepoint, two biological replicates of bulk PBMCs were collected. A standard Ficoll-Paque protocol was used to isolate PBMCs from peripheral blood. TriZol was used to extract RNA from bulk PBMCs, CD4 and CD8 fractions, and dextramer-positive and dextramer-negative fractions. This clonotype has ten or more counts. The antigen it binds to is not known. No base-level quality is on record; no much larger clone is a single base apart. Sequencing took place on an Illumina NovaSeq 6000. Synthesis of TCR cDNA relied on 5'RACE template switching, a step that introduced a universal primer site along with unique molecular identifiers. Priming of cDNA synthesis was performed from both the TCR alpha and TCR beta constant segments. Library amplification involved two PCR steps, and the second step added sample barcodes and sequencing adapters. Sequencing of libraries was done on Illumina HiSeq 2500 (2x100 bp) or NovaSeq (2x150 bp). Concerning the study's data processing: Demultiplexing of reads and collapsing into UMI consensus sequences were performed with MIGEC, and V(D)J alignment was carried out with MiXCR. Vaccine-responding clonotypes were identified with edgeR using replicate PBMC samples, with FDR below 0.01 and a log2 fold change above 5 up to day 15 being required. CD4 or CD8 identity was assigned to each bulk clonotype according to whether the clonotype was present at higher abundance in the sequenced CD4 repertoire or the sequenced CD8 repertoire. TCRdb passed the public sequencing reads through fastp at Q25 and MiXCR, retaining productive beta sequences. CDR3 protein duplicates are merged, each entry listing the most common genes and DNA. Here the V and J calls rest on TCRdb's processing, not on the authors' analysis. The sample yields 250,000 or so distinct CDR3 sequences; roughly 3.7% were counted once. 15% to 20% of the sample lies in the top ten.

In the germline V gene (reference sequence), CDR1 corresponds to SSHAT and CDR2 to FNYEAQ. The V and J ends are trimmed by 1 base and 5 bases, leaving 14 bases between them. The CDR3 numbers 15 residues from cysteine through phenylalanine. The sequence is cut down to CDR3 DNA, 45 bases in frame from base 1. Sequencing was performed on PBMCs, taken 15 days after the yellow fever booster vaccination. The V and J segments used are TRBV7-7 and TRBJ2-5; TRBD2 is a possible D gene, resting on 6 matching bases. The TCR comes from a man between 18 and 29 years old who received the YFV17D yellow fever vaccine. The CDR3 loop reads CASSLVGSGAETQYF. The nucleotide sequence reads as follows: TGTGCCAGCAGCTTAGTTGGTAGCGGTGCGGAGACCCAGTACTTC.